The clone carrying this TCR beta chain occurred a few times. Its antigen is not known. The CDR3 is 15 residues long. The ends lost 4 bases at V and 8 bases at J; junction bases unmatched: 6. Germline CDR1 reads SEHNR; CDR2 reads FQNEAQ (reference sequence). This record belongs to a study of cytotoxic CD8 clonotypes in ibrutinib-treated CLL. General study results and limits: Clonality grew at ibrutinib response; at progression, it decreased back toward baseline.

Some clones are missing from TCRdb's copy, which holds only in-frame ones; the method was immunoSEQ multiplex PCR. This sample has over 45,000 clones, with 50% to 70% found just once. The chain employs TRBV7-9 and TRBJ1-6; 9 bases are shared with TRBD1. The sample consisted of PBMCs, taken after 24 months of ibrutinib treatment. The sequence derives from a human donor with chronic lymphocytic leukemia. CDR3 sequence: CASSSWTGADSPLHF. The CDR3 DNA follows: TGTGCCAGCAGCTCATGGACAGGGGCAGATTCACCCCTCCACTTT.